Listed below are T cell receptor beta chains from one sample, sequenced in a study of T cell responses to AZD1222 COVID-19 vaccine. The repertoire was sequenced with immunoSEQ multiplex PCR; TCRdb's copy has only in-frame clones and lacks some. The sample gives approximately 130,000 clones, around 90% of which show up once; around a quarter is in the top ten. The specimen comprised peripheral blood, sampled on day 0 of AZD1222 vaccination. Receptor source: an adult in good health. The CDR3 runs from the conserved cysteine through the conserved F or W. The D gene is left open where the match is weak. Clone size is given for some rows only: seen once, a few or many times, or a class if the clone is expanded.

clone_size	j_call	v_call	d_call	cdr3_nt	cdr3_aa
-	TRBJ1-3	TRBV5-6	-	TGTGCCAGCAGCGGTATCGGACACCAGTCTGGAAACACCATATATTTT	CASSGIGHQSGNTIYF
-	TRBJ2-7	TRBV9	TRBD2	TGTGCCAGCAGTCTCACCGGGGGGTCCTACGAGCAGTACTTC	CASSLTGGSYEQYF
-	TRBJ2-5	TRBV19	TRBD2	TGTGCCAGTAGTGAGAGACTAGCGGGAAGAGAGACCCAGTACTTC	CASSERLAGRETQYF
few	TRBJ1-2	TRBV18	TRBD1	TGTGCCAGCTCACCCGGACAGGGGACGGGCTATGGCTACACCTTC	CASSPGQGTGYGYTF
once	TRBJ1-2	TRBV6-5	-	TGTGCCAGCAGTTACCGGACCTCCGGGCACGGGGGCTACACCTTC	CASSYRTSGHGGYTF
-	TRBJ1-3	TRBV4-2	-	TGTGCCAGCAGCCAAGATCGGGGGGGCGGAAACACCATATATTTT	CASSQDRGGGNTIYF
-	TRBJ1-2	TRBV3-1/TRBV3-2	-	TGTGCCAGCAGCCCTGGGACGGACAACTATGGCTACACCTTC	CASSPGTDNYGYTF
once	TRBJ2-1	TRBV2	TRBD1	TGTGCCAGCAGAGTCCCGGGACAGGGAAGCCATGAGCAGTTCTTC	CASRVPGQGSHEQFF
few	TRBJ1-3	TRBV12-3/TRBV12-4	-	TGTGCCAGCGGAGCGACAGATCGGAACACCATATATTTT	CASGATDRNTIYF
-	TRBJ2-1	TRBV7-2	TRBD1	TGTGCCAGCAGCCTCCGACAGGGCTTCCTCAATGAGCAGTTCTTC	CASSLRQGFLNEQFF
few	TRBJ1-1	TRBV6-1	-	TGTGCCAGCAGTGAAGAGGGGTCCTACACTGAAGCTTTCTTT	CASSEEGSYTEAFF
-	TRBJ2-3	TRBV11-1	-	TGTGCCTTATTCTGGGGGGATACGCAGTATTTT	CALFWGDTQYF
-	TRBJ2-1	TRBV6-5	TRBD2	TGTGCCAGCAGTCACTGGACTAGCGGAGACAATGAGCAGTTCTTC	CASSHWTSGDNEQFF
-	TRBJ1-5	TRBV14	-	TGTGCCAGCAGCCTCGGAGGGGATCAGCCCCAGCATTTT	CASSLGGDQPQHF
-	TRBJ2-5	TRBV7-2	-	TGTGCCAGCTTCGGGAGCGGACAAGAGACCCAGTACTTC	CASFGSGQETQYF
once	TRBJ2-5	TRBV7-9	-	TGTGCCAGCAGCTTTGCCGGGCGGGAGACCCAGTACTTC	CASSFAGRETQYF
-	TRBJ2-7	TRBV18	TRBD2	TGTGCCAGCTCACTAGCGGGGGATCGCGAGCAGTACTTC	CASSLAGDREQYF
-	TRBJ1-1	TRBV5-1	TRBD1	TGCGCCAGCAGCGGCGGACAGGAGCCACCTGAAGCTTTCTTT	CASSGGQEPPEAFF
-	TRBJ2-6	TRBV2	-	TGTGCCAGCATGAAGACCGACTCTGGGGCCAACGTCCTGACTTTC	CASMKTDSGANVLTF
-	TRBJ1-2	TRBV29-1	-	TGCAGCGGCGGGGCCGAGGGCTATGGCTACACCTTC	CSGGAEGYGYTF
-	TRBJ1-6	TRBV6-5	-	TGTGCCAGCAGTTACTCCGGGACAAGGGATTCACCCCTCCACTTT	CASSYSGTRDSPLHF
once	TRBJ2-6	TRBV7-2	TRBD2	TGTGCCAGCAGCTTAGTTGTAGGCGGGGGATCTGGGGCCAACGTCCTGACTTTC	CASSLVVGGGSGANVLTF
-	TRBJ2-3	TRBV18	TRBD2	TGTGCCAGCTCATCACTAGCGGGAGGGAGGACAGATACGCAGTATTTT	CASSSLAGGRTDTQYF
-	TRBJ2-6	TRBV5-1	-	TGCGCCAGCAGCCTGGGACAAACCTCTGGGGCCAACGTCCTGACTTTC	CASSLGQTSGANVLTF
-	TRBJ1-6	TRBV19	-	TGTGCCATCCAGGGGAGCTCCTATAATTCACCCCTCCACTTT	CAIQGSSYNSPLHF
-	TRBJ2-6	TRBV30	-	TGTGCCTGGAGTGTAAGGTTGGTCCCCGGGGCCAACGTCCTGACTTTC	CAWSVRLVPGANVLTF
-	TRBJ1-4	TRBV27	-	TGTGCCAGCAGTCCCAAGAGGGAAACTAATGAAAAACTGTTTTTT	CASSPKRETNEKLFF
-	TRBJ1-6	TRBV11-2	TRBD1	TGTGCCAGCAGCTTAGGGGGGGGACAGGGTCGGTCACCCCTCCACTTT	CASSLGGGQGRSPLHF
-	TRBJ2-1	TRBV2	-	TGTGCCAGGTGGGATGTAACAAGCTACAATGAGCAGTTCTTC	CARWDVTSYNEQFF
-	TRBJ2-1	TRBV9	TRBD2	TGTGCCAGCAGCGTAGGAGGACTAGCGGGGGGTGAGCAGTTCTTC	CASSVGGLAGGEQFF
-	TRBJ1-5	TRBV12-3/TRBV12-4	-	TGTGCCAGCAGTTATGGAGGTCAGCCCCAGCATTTT	CASSYGGQPQHF
once	TRBJ2-1	TRBV7-9	TRBD2	TGTGCCAGCACCTACGGACTAGCGGGAGTCGATGAGCAGTTCTTC	CASTYGLAGVDEQFF
-	TRBJ2-1	TRBV18	TRBD2	TGTGCCAGCTCACCGTCGGCGGGAGTAGGTGAGCAGTTCTTC	CASSPSAGVGEQFF
-	TRBJ1-4	TRBV6-5	-	TGTGCCAGCAGTTACTCGGGAACAACTAATGAAAAACTGTTTTTT	CASSYSGTTNEKLFF
-	TRBJ2-3	TRBV11-2	-	TGTGCCAGCAGCTTAGGCGGGACGGCAGATACGCAGTATTTT	CASSLGGTADTQYF
-	TRBJ1-6	TRBV5-1	TRBD1	TGCGCCAGCAGGGAGACAGGGGGGTCACCCCTCCACTTT	CASRETGGSPLHF
few	TRBJ2-3	TRBV2	-	TGTGCCAGCAGTACCCTAACTAGCCTTAGTGGAGATACGCAGTATTTT	CASSTLTSLSGDTQYF
-	TRBJ2-5	TRBV5-5	TRBD1	TGTGCCAGCAGCTTGGGGGGACAGGGAAGTTTGGAGACCCAGTACTTC	CASSLGGQGSLETQYF
-	TRBJ2-2	TRBV6-5	-	TGTGCCAGCAGTTACCCTATAAAGACGAACACCGGGGAGCTGTTTTTT	CASSYPIKTNTGELFF
-	TRBJ2-1	TRBV7-2	TRBD2	TGTGCCAGCAGCCTTACTAGCGGGGTTTACAATGAGCAGTTCTTC	CASSLTSGVYNEQFF
-	TRBJ2-3	TRBV9	-	TGTGCCAGCAGCGTAGAGGGCGGGAGCACAGATACGCAGTATTTT	CASSVEGGSTDTQYF
-	TRBJ1-1	TRBV6-5	-	TGTGCCAGCAGTTCCTCAGGCACGAACACTGAAGCTTTCTTT	CASSSSGTNTEAFF
-	TRBJ2-5	TRBV3-1/TRBV3-2	-	TGTGCCAGCAGCCAAGGGGGCCGATTTCAAGAGACCCAGTACTTC	CASSQGGRFQETQYF
few	TRBJ2-1	TRBV27	-	TGTGCCAGCAGTTTAGGGGTCACAGTCGACAATGAGCAGTTCTTC	CASSLGVTVDNEQFF
-	TRBJ1-6	TRBV5-1	TRBD1	TGCGCCAGCAGGCCGGGACAGGGGGATTCACCCCTCCACTTT	CASRPGQGDSPLHF
-	TRBJ2-3	TRBV18	-	TGTGCCAGCTCACCGAGGGCAGGGGCGGATACGCAGTATTTT	CASSPRAGADTQYF
-	TRBJ1-3	TRBV25-1	-	TGTGCCAGCAGTGAACGCAGGTCTGAAAACACCATATATTTT	CASSERRSENTIYF
-	TRBJ2-3	TRBV19	-	TGTGCCAGTAGCGGTTCCCTGGGCACAGATACGCAGTATTTT	CASSGSLGTDTQYF
once	TRBJ1-5	TRBV2	TRBD1	TGTGCCACGGGAACGACAGGGAGGCATAGCAATCAGCCCCAGCATTTT	CATGTTGRHSNQPQHF
-	TRBJ1-1	TRBV7-2	-	TGTGCCAGCAGCCGGACAGAGAACACTGAAGCTTTCTTT	CASSRTENTEAFF
-	TRBJ2-3	TRBV9	-	TGTGCCAGCAGCCCATGGACTACCGGGGATACGCAGTATTTT	CASSPWTTGDTQYF
-	TRBJ2-7	TRBV7-2	-	TGTGCCAGCAGCTTAAGGGGCCGAGGGCGGCCTGAAATATACGAGCAGTACTTC	CASSLRGRGRPEIYEQYF